Following are 20 T cell receptor beta chains from one sample sequenced in a study of TIL therapy for anti-PD-1-resistant metastatic lung cancer (dated by TCRdb to about 2021). The label giving this sample's time point can be read as: pre-treatment sample, taken before nivolumab and TIL therapy. The immunoSEQ v3 hsTCRB kit was used to amplify TCR beta CDR3 regions from genomic DNA through bias-controlled multiplex PCR. Here the immuneACCESS table is served through TCRdb, limited to in-frame sequences with V and J called. Missing clones are a known gap in these copies; in checked studies unresolved V genes cover under half, and the rest lacks a known reason. The sample includes about 50,000 clones, with just over 85% observed a single time. Approximately 5% of the sample lies in the top ten. Sequenced here: blood, sampled at baseline. The receptors stem from a person between 30 and 80 years old with non-small cell lung cancer.

V gene TRBV27 combines with J gene TRBJ1-6, with D unresolved. CDR1 MNHEY and CDR2 SMNVEV come from the germline V gene (reference sequence). Trimming left V 4 bases short and J 0 bases short, with 10 bases between. CDR3 length equals 16 residues. In nucleotides, the CDR3 is TGTGCCAGCAGTTACTATGGAAGCTCCTATAATTCACCCCTCCACTTT. Its translation: CASSYYGSSYNSPLHF.

The genes are TRBV28 and TRBJ2-3, with TRBD2 identical over 9 bases. The V and J ends lost 3 bases and 2 bases, in that order; junction bases with no gene match: 6. From germline, CDR1 is MDHEN and CDR2 SYDVKM. CDR3 size: 16 residues. CDR3 nucleotide sequence: TGTGCCAGCAGTTTTAGCCTAGCGGGACTCACAGATACGCAGTATTTT. Translated, it gives CASSFSLAGLTDTQYF.

The chain is built from TRBV4-3 and TRBJ1-4, with a tentative D call TRBD1 (6 bases). V lost 6 bases to trimming and J lost 7 bases, with 12 bases between them. Germline V gives CDR1 LGHNA, CDR2 YSLEER. The CDR3 loop spans 13 amino acids. The CDR3 DNA reads as TGCGCCAGCAGTCGGACAGTGTCTGAAAAACTGTTTTTT. This codes for CASSRTVSEKLFF.

Only one count was recorded for this clone. The chain uses TRBV19 and TRBJ2-3; the match to TRBD2 covers 7 bases. The germline V gene has CDR1 LNHDA and CDR2 SQIVND (reference sequence). This CDR3 has 15 amino acids. Trimming cost V 0 bases and J 4 bases; bases outside gene matches: 4. CDR3 sequence: CASSIEREWSDTQYF. The CDR3 DNA sequence: TGTGCCAGTAGTATAGAGCGGGAGTGGTCAGATACGCAGTATTTT.

The chain combines TRBV10-3 with TRBJ2-3, with D possibly being TRBD1 or TRBD2 (5 bases each). The CDR3 sequence is 13 residues long. CDR1 ENHRY and CDR2 SYGVKD come from the germline V gene. V lost 6 bases and J 3 bases, leaving 10 bases between the germline ends. The chain's CDR3 is CAIREGRTDTQYF. Written as DNA, the CDR3 is TGTGCCATCAGAGAGGGGCGGACAGATACGCAGTATTTT.

This clone was recorded only once. The chain has TRBV28 and TRBJ1-4; TRBD1 aligns across 8 bases. J gave up 6 bases and V 5 bases, and 8 bases lay outside the gene matches. The CDR3 totals 15 residues. Germline loops: CDR1 MDHEN, CDR2 SYDVKM. The CDR3 sequence is CASSGRGQGYEKLFF. CDR3 nucleotide sequence: TGTGCCAGCAGTGGGCGAGGACAGGGATATGAAAAACTGTTTTTT.

The rearrangement joins TRBV28 to TRBJ2-7; TRBD2 is a possible D gene (7 bases). The germline V gene encodes CDR1 MDHEN and CDR2 SYDVKM. The CDR3 loop spans 15 amino acids. Trimming shortened V by 3 bases and J by 0 bases, and 12 bases separated the two germline ends. In DNA form, the CDR3 reads TGTGCCAGCAGTTTGGGGGGGGCGGGCTCCTACGAGCAGTACTTC. Protein product: CASSLGGAGSYEQYF.

The genes are TRBV5-8 and TRBJ2-5; 8 bases are shared with TRBD1. CDR1 and CDR2 from the germline V gene are SGHTS and YDEGEE. CDR3 length: 15 amino acids. V shed 6 bases and J 2 bases; nucleotides not matched to a gene: 9. CDR3 sequence: CASTAGQGTQETQYF. CDR3 in DNA: TGTGCCAGCACCGCCGGACAGGGTACTCAAGAGACCCAGTACTTC. The entire variable domain, with the rest obtained from reference TRBV5-8 and TRBJ2-5, is as follows: EAGVTQSPTHLIKTRGQQATLRCSPISGHTSVYWYQQALGLGLQFLLWYDEGEERNRGNFPPRFSGRQFPNYSSELNVNALELEDSALYLCASTAGQGTQETQYFGPGTRLLVL.

The gene calls are TRBV10-1 and TRBJ2-3; a weak D match, TRBD1 (6 bases). The CDR3 totals 13 residues. V was clipped by 6 bases and J by 2 bases, with 9 bases between them. Germline lookup yields CDR1 WNHNN and CDR2 SYGVQD (reference sequence). The CDR3 region has the DNA TGCGCCAGCAGCAGGGGAATCACAGATACGCAGTATTTT. It is translated as CASSRGITDTQYF.

The chain couples TRBV24-1 to TRBJ2-1, with D possibly matching TRBD1 (6 bases). Germline V CDR1 and CDR2: KGHDR, SFDVKD. Between the trimmed V and J ends, which lost 0 bases and 6 bases, there was a span of 14 bases. This CDR3 region has 16 residues. Written as DNA, the CDR3 is TGTGCCACCAGTGATTTGAGAGGGGGTGTCGTCAATGAGCAGTTCTTC. This sequence encodes CATSDLRGGVVNEQFF.

The J gene is TRBJ2-7, the V gene TRBV30; D not certain. Trimming shortened V by 0 bases and J by 0 bases, and 3 bases separated the two germline ends. From germline, CDR1 is GTSNPN and CDR2 SVGIG (reference sequence). The CDR3 extends over 12 amino acids. The CDR3 sequence is CAWSVTSYEQYF. The CDR3 DNA sequence: TGTGCCTGGAGTGTAACCTCCTACGAGCAGTACTTC.

This clone was seen only a few times. This chain joins TRBV7-8 and TRBJ1-1; weak D call: TRBD1 (5 bases). The germline CDR1 and CDR2 sequences are SGHVS and FQNEAQ. This CDR3 contains 14 residues. V dropped 7 bases and J dropped 5 bases, with 17 bases sitting between them. Written as DNA, the CDR3 is TGTGCCAGCACCCAAGAGGGGTGGGGGACTGAAGCTTTCTTT. It is translated as CASTQEGWGTEAFF.

This clone was found once. The CDR3, as DNA: TGTGCCTGGGGACAGGGGCGGTACGAGCAGTACTTC. Its protein product is CAWGQGRYEQYF. V and J are TRBV30 and TRBJ2-7, with TRBD1 identical over 9 bases. CDR3 length: 12 residues. Germline CDR1 GTSNPN, CDR2 SVGIG (reference sequence). Trimming removed 5 bases from V and 4 bases from J; junction bases left unmatched: 3.

V is TRBV28 and J is TRBJ1-3, with D unresolved. There are 16 residues in the CDR3. Germline CDR1 MDHEN, CDR2 SYDVKM. With 3 bases removed from V and 0 bases from J, the gap between germline ends came to 12 bases. The CDR3 loop is CASSLVGKDSGNTIYF. CDR3 nucleotide sequence: TGTGCCAGCAGTTTGGTCGGCAAAGACTCTGGAAACACCATATATTTT.

This clone appeared a single time. V usage is TRBV19 and J usage is TRBJ1-2, with 7 bases that match TRBD1. Unmatched junction bases numbered 20, after V lost 9 bases and J lost 7 bases. From germline, CDR1 is LNHDA and CDR2 SQIVND (reference sequence). This CDR3 is built from 16 residues. The CDR3 reads CASQGGQASFSGGYTF. CDR3 in DNA: TGTGCCAGCCAAGGGGGCCAGGCCTCCTTCTCGGGTGGCTACACCTTC.

The chain employs TRBV9 and TRBJ2-5, with D uncertain. This CDR3 has 13 amino acids. Trimming removed 3 bases from V and 1 base from J, with 7 bases in between. The germline V gene has CDR1 SGDLS and CDR2 YYNGEE. The CDR3 loop reads CASSAEFQETQYF. The CDR3, as DNA: TGTGCCAGCAGCGCAGAGTTCCAAGAGACCCAGTACTTC.

The chain couples TRBV7-2 to TRBJ2-7; 9 nucleotides line up with TRBD1. Germline V gene sequence: CDR1 SGHTA, CDR2 FQGNSA. The CDR3 length is 14 residues. Unmatched junction bases numbered 2, after V lost 1 base and J lost 4 bases. The CDR3 nucleotides are TGTGCCAGCAGCTTAGGACAGGGGGTTTACGAGCAGTACTTC. This encodes CASSLGQGVYEQYF.

This chain joins TRBV27 and TRBJ2-2, with D possibly matching TRBD2 (6 bases). Between the trimmed V and J ends, which lost 3 bases and 4 bases, there was a span of 15 bases. Germline-derived CDR1 and CDR2 are MNHEY and SMNVEV (reference sequence). The CDR3 consists of 16 residues. The CDR3 protein is CASSLGRSFSTGELFF. DNA of the CDR3: TGTGCCAGCAGTTTGGGGAGGAGTTTTTCCACCGGGGAGCTGTTTTTT.

This clone was found once. The chain is built from TRBV5-8 and TRBJ2-1; TRBD1 matches 10 bases. The germline V gene has CDR1 SGHTS and CDR2 YDEGEE. The CDR3 runs to 15 residues. Trimming cost V 6 bases and J 9 bases; bases outside gene matches: 12. CDR3 amino acids: CASTPKDRGFGEQFF. The CDR3 DNA sequence: TGTGCCAGCACCCCTAAGGACAGGGGGTTTGGTGAGCAGTTCTTC.

The DNA for the CDR3 is TGTGCCAGCAGCTCCCTCGGGGATTCACCCCTCCACTTT. This codes for CASSSLGDSPLHF. The V gene is TRBV5-6, the J gene TRBJ1-6, with D unclear. The CDR3 contains 13 residues. CDR1 and CDR2 (germline): SGHDT, YYEEEE. The V gene lost 3 bases and the J gene lost 8 bases, with 9 bases spanning the gap.